Sequencing of this T cell receptor beta chain was carried out in a study of tumor T cells in aggressive B-cell lymphoma. Repertoires were generated with immunoSEQ multiplex PCR, while TCRdb's copy carries only in-frame clones and drops some. This sample has roughly 1,200 clones, with about 84% found just once. V was trimmed by 4 bases and J by 3 bases, leaving 15 bases between them. Germline loops: CDR1 MNHEY, CDR2 SVGAGI. The CDR3 is 16 residues long. The rearrangement uses TRBV6-5 and TRBJ2-2; TRBD1 is a possible D gene (5 bases). What was sequenced was tumor tissue. The receptor comes from an adult with diffuse large B cell lymphoma. The CDR3 spells CASSSTRVTDTGELFF. CDR3 coding DNA: TGTGCCAGCAGTTCTACCAGGGTTACGGACACCGGGGAGCTGTTTTTT.